This T cell receptor beta chain is drawn from a study of blood T cell repertoires in COVID-19. Study overall: Samples of COVID-19 (acute and convalescent) were obtained from the United States, Italy and Spain.

Per the authors' pipeline: Nucleated cell number was recorded as an estimate derived from reference gene primer amplification. The repertoire was sequenced with immunoSEQ multiplex PCR; TCRdb's copy has only in-frame clones and lacks some. From that table come the V and J calls and clone size; the DNA was used to work out D and trimming. The data hold just under 70,000 clones, with roughly 85% observed a single time. Germline CDR1 and CDR2: SEHNR and FQNEAQ (reference sequence). The V and J ends lost 0 bases and 5 bases respectively, with 10 bases between them. The CDR3 spans 14 residues. The receptor was isolated from a man aged 25-40 years with acute or convalescent COVID-19. The chain joins TRBV7-9 to TRBJ2-5, with D possibly TRBD2 on 6 matching bases. The sequencing sample was made of peripheral blood. CDR3 protein: CASSLAGGAETQYF. The CDR3 bases are TGTGCCAGCAGCTTAGCGGGAGGAGCGGAGACCCAGTACTTC.